This T cell receptor beta chain was sequenced during a study of T cell responses to AZD1222 COVID-19 vaccine. As for the study in general: Second-dose schedules of about 4 or about 12 weeks were combined.

Study conclusions and caveats: Among the donors, most were white British and more were female, and clonal diversity was possibly underestimated. The repertoires were collected only after the peak T cell response. Two doses of AZD1222 preceded a rise in Spike-specific TCR breadth and depth.

Concerning this clone itself: What it recognizes is unknown.

Per the germline V gene, CDR1 is SGDLS and CDR2 is YYNGEE. Trimming took off 0 bases at V and 8 bases at J, with 11 bases between the two ends. The CDR3 is 13 amino acids. Produced via immunoSEQ multiplex PCR; TCRdb's table is partial and in-frame only. In the table there are approximately 100,000 clones, 90% to 95% of which are singletons. The sample consisted of peripheral blood, taken on day 0 of AZD1222 vaccination. The TCR was taken from an adult in good health. The chain carries TRBV9 and TRBJ1-1; D is undetermined. In DNA, the CDR3 is TGTGCCAGCAGCGTAGGGTCCCGGGAGGAAGCTTTCTTT. It encodes CASSVGSREEAFF.